These T cell receptor beta chains were read from a single sample in a study of cytomegalovirus exposure and HLA in healthy donors. The assay was immunoSEQ multiplex PCR, and TCRdb's table has in-frame clones only and misses some. This sample has approximately 220,000 clones, with about 75% found just once. Material for sequencing was PBMCs. All receptors derive from a man aged 18 to 30 in good health and CMV-seronegative. The CDR3 runs from the conserved cysteine through the conserved F or W. The D gene is left open where the match is weak. The size of a clone is reported for some rows only, either as once, few or many, or as a class for expanded clones.

abundance	v_gene	d_gene	j_gene	CDR3nt	CDR3aa
NA	TRBV4-1	TRBD1	TRBJ1-4	TGCGCCAGCAGCCAAGGTGGAGGGGGCTGGGAAAAACTGTTTTTT	CASSQGGGGWEKLFF
NA	TRBV2	TRBD1	TRBJ1-2	TGTGCCAGCAGAGTGGGACAGGCTATCTATGGCTACACCTTC	CASRVGQAIYGYTF
NA	TRBV12-5	NA	TRBJ1-5	TGTGCTAGTGGTGGAGGGGAGGCGGGTCAGCCCCAGCATTTT	CASGGGEAGQPQHF
NA	TRBV4-3	NA	TRBJ1-3	TGCGCCAGCAGCCCGAATCAGGGGATCTCTGGAAACACCATATATTTT	CASSPNQGISGNTIYF
NA	TRBV7-2	TRBD2	TRBJ2-3	TGTGCCAGCAGCCTACTCGGGGGGAGCACAGATACGCAGTATTTT	CASSLLGGSTDTQYF
NA	TRBV12-5	NA	TRBJ1-2	TGTGCTAGTCAGGGTAATTATGGCTACACCTTC	CASQGNYGYTF
few	TRBV19	NA	TRBJ2-1	TGTGCCAGTAGTCCCCTGCAGGGGCCCAATGAGCAGTTCTTC	CASSPLQGPNEQFF
NA	TRBV10-3	TRBD2	TRBJ2-2	TGTGCCATCAGTCTTCTAGCGGGGGGGACCGGGGAGCTGTTTTTT	CAISLLAGGTGELFF
NA	TRBV5-8	TRBD1	TRBJ2-1	TGTGCCAGCAGCTCGGAAGTGAAACAGGGGAGCTCCTACAATGAGCAGTTCTTC	CASSSEVKQGSSYNEQFF
NA	TRBV4-2	TRBD1	TRBJ1-4	TGTGCCAGCAGCCAAAGTGAGACAGGGGGCGAAAAACTGTTTTTT	CASSQSETGGEKLFF
NA	TRBV7-9	TRBD2	TRBJ2-1	TGTGCCAGCAGCTCCCCGCTAGCGGGAGCCAACAATGAGCAGTTCTTC	CASSSPLAGANNEQFF
NA	TRBV11-3	TRBD1	TRBJ1-2	TGTGCCAGCAGCCACGGGACAGTGGATGGCTACACCTTC	CASSHGTVDGYTF
NA	TRBV19	NA	TRBJ1-3	TGTGCCAGTAGTGGCGGGGCGGTCCTCGCTGGAAACACCATATATTTT	CASSGGAVLAGNTIYF
NA	TRBV27	NA	TRBJ1-2	TGTGCCAGCAGTTCTCCATTACAGGGAGATGGTGGCTACACCTTC	CASSSPLQGDGGYTF
NA	TRBV7-9	TRBD1	TRBJ2-7	TGTGCCAGCAGCCGGACAGGGCGCGAGCAGTACTTC	CASSRTGREQYF
NA	TRBV19	TRBD1	TRBJ1-2	TGTGCCAGTAGTATTGAGACAGGGGGCGGCTACACCTTC	CASSIETGGGYTF
few	TRBV7-6	TRBD2	TRBJ2-2	TGTGCCAGCAGCTTAGTAACAGCGGGGCTCACCGGGGAGCTGTTTTTT	CASSLVTAGLTGELFF
NA	TRBV5-1	TRBD1	TRBJ2-3	TGCGCCAGCAGCTTGGGACAGGGGGGACCTACAGATACGCAGTATTTT	CASSLGQGGPTDTQYF
few	TRBV4-3	TRBD1	TRBJ2-7	TGCGCCAGCAGCCAAGATTTCACGGGACAGGGCTACGAGCAGTACTTC	CASSQDFTGQGYEQYF
NA	TRBV5-1	NA	TRBJ2-3	TGCGCCAGCACCTTCATCGGTGTGGGCCATAGCACAGATACGCAGTATTTT	CASTFIGVGHSTDTQYF
NA	TRBV28	TRBD1	TRBJ1-5	TGTGCCAGCAGGTCCGTACAGGGGGCGTCGGGAAATCAGCCCCAGCATTTT	CASRSVQGASGNQPQHF
NA	TRBV7-9	TRBD1	TRBJ1-4	TGTGCCAGCAGCATTCGACAGGGTGGTGAAAAACTGTTTTTT	CASSIRQGGEKLFF
few	TRBV5-6	TRBD1	TRBJ1-2	TGTGCCAGCAGCTGGGACAGGGGGCACCCCACATACACCTTC	CASSWDRGHPTYTF
NA	TRBV18	TRBD1	TRBJ1-5	TGTGCCAGCTCCTACGGACAGGAATTAAATCAGCCCCAGCATTTT	CASSYGQELNQPQHF
once	TRBV7-9	NA	TRBJ1-3	TGTGCCAGCAGCTTCGATCAGGGAACGCGGACAGGAAACACCATATATTTT	CASSFDQGTRTGNTIYF
NA	TRBV5-1	NA	TRBJ2-7	TGCGCCAGCAGACAGGACTCCTACGAGCAGTACTTC	CASRQDSYEQYF
NA	TRBV11-3	TRBD2	TRBJ2-1	TGTGCCAGCAACCCTTATAAGCGGGGGGGCGAGGATGAGCAGTTCTTC	CASNPYKRGGEDEQFF